The TCR beta chain under discussion was sequenced for a study of molecular identifiers for immune sequencing clone quantification. This clonotype has ten or more counts. MiXCR, applied by TCRdb to the PCR reads, yields one record per CDR3 protein. Of around 320,000 distinct CDR3 sequences in the sample, about a quarter were seen once. Researchers sorted naive CD8 T cells as cells that were CD8+CD4-CCR7+CD45RA+. The CDR3 loop spans 13 amino acids. Trimming removed 2 bases at V and 4 bases at J, with 9 bases between. Germline V gene lookup returns CDR1 SGHNT and CDR2 YYREEE (reference sequence). The source of this sequence is a human donor in good health. Some libraries in this study had Jurkat cell RNA spiked in. Sequencing was done on a sample of naive CD8+ T cells from blood, with Jurkat cell RNA spiked in. The subset denotes: FACS-sorted CD8+CD4-CCR7+CD45RA+ naive T cells. The chain is built from TRBV5-4 and TRBJ2-5; D uncertain. CDR3 in DNA: TGTGCCAGCAGCTTTCGGGTTGCAGAGACCCAGTACTTC. Translated, it gives CASSFRVAETQYF. Full variable domain (rest looked up from reference TRBV5-4 and TRBJ2-5): ETGVTQSPTHLIKTRGQQVTLRCSSQSGHNTVSWYQQALGQGPQFIFQYYREEENGRGNFPPRFSGLQFPNYSSELNVNALELDDSALYLCASSFRVAETQYFGPGTRLLVL.